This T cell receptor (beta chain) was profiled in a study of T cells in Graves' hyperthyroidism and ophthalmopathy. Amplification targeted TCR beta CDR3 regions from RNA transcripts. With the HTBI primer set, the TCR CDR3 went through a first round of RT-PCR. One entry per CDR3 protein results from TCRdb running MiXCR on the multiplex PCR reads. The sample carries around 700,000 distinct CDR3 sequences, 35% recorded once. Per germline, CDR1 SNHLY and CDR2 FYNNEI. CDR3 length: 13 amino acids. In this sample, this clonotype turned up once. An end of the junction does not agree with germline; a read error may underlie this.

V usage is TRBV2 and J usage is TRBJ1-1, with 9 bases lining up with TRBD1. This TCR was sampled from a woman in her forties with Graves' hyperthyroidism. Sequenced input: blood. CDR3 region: CASSETGGAEAFF. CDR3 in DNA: TGTGCCAGCAGTGAAACAGGGGGCGCTGAGGCTTTCTTT.